Listed here are 14 T cell receptor beta chains from one sample, sequenced in a study of T cell responses to AZD1222 COVID-19 vaccine. Using immunoSEQ multiplex PCR, the repertoire was profiled, and TCRdb retains in-frame clones only, with some absent. Among roughly 150,000 clones listed, about 91% were seen once. The specimen was peripheral blood, collected 28 days after the second AZD1222 dose. Receptors originate from an adult who received the AZD1222 COVID-19 vaccine.

This sequence joins TRBV7-9 and TRBJ1-1; D is unresolved. Trimming cost V 5 bases and J 1 base, with 14 bases left between them. This CDR3 is built from 15 residues. CDR1 is SEHNR and CDR2 is FQNEAQ in the germline V gene (reference sequence). CDR3: CASSARPPENTEAFF. CDR3 in DNA: TGTGCCAGCAGCGCAAGGCCCCCTGAGAACACTGAAGCTTTCTTT. Looking up the rest from reference TRBV7-9 and TRBJ1-1 gives the full variable domain: DTGVSQNPRHKITKRGQNVTFRCDPISEHNRLYWYRQTLGQGPEFLTYFQNEAQLEKSRLLSDRFSAERPKGSFSTLEIQRTEQGDSAMYLCASSARPPENTEAFFGQGTRLTVV.

This clone appeared once. The chain has TRBV19 and TRBJ2-3; maybe TRBD2 (5 bases). CDR1 and CDR2 (germline): LNHDA, SQIVND (reference sequence). The CDR3 covers 13 residues. The ends were cut back, 0 bases at V and 5 bases at J, with 6 bases in the middle. The CDR3 reads CASSIDRGDTQYF. CDR3 DNA sequence: TGTGCCAGTAGTATAGATCGGGGAGATACGCAGTATTTT. Filled out from reference TRBV19 and TRBJ2-3, the complete variable domain reads DGGITQSPKYLFRKEGQNVTLSCEQNLNHDAMYWYRQDPGQGLRLIYYSQIVNDFQKGDIAEGYSVSREKKESFPLTVTSAQKNPTAFYLCASSIDRGDTQYFGPGTRLTVL.

This clone was detected only once. V usage is TRBV7-9 and J usage is TRBJ2-7; D may be TRBD1 (6 bases). The V gene's germline CDR1 is SEHNR and CDR2 FQNEAQ (reference sequence). This CDR3 has 15 residues. Trimming removed 3 bases from V and 2 bases from J, with 14 bases in between. The CDR3 is CASSFSTGTTYEQYF. CDR3 nucleotide sequence: TGTGCCAGCAGCTTTAGTACGGGGACAACCTACGAGCAGTACTTC.

The rearrangement uses TRBV30 and TRBJ1-6; TRBD1 matches at 8 bases. Trimming at V came to 4 bases and at J to 7 bases, leaving 12 bases not matched to a gene. The CDR3 sequence is 16 residues long. Germline V lookup: CDR1 GTSNPN, CDR2 SVGIG (reference sequence). In nucleotides, the CDR3 is TGTGCCTGGAACACGGACAGGGCCAGGTCGAATTCACCCCTCCACTTT. Its translation is CAWNTDRARSNSPLHF.

The CDR3 DNA reads as TGTGCCAGCAGCTTAGTTAGCTTAGGAGAGACCCAGTACTTC. The encoded protein is CASSLVSLGETQYF. The chain links TRBV11-3 to TRBJ2-5; D gene uncertain. The CDR3 extends over 14 amino acids. The V end lost 1 base, the J end lost 4 bases, and 10 bases lay between the germline ends. Per the germline V gene, CDR1 is SGHNT and CDR2 is YENEEA.

The chain has TRBV5-1 and TRBJ1-3; D possibly corresponds to TRBD1 (5 bases). The CDR3 contains 14 residues. Germline V gene lookup returns CDR1 SGHRS and CDR2 YFSETQ. With 4 bases removed from V and 8 bases from J, the gap between germline ends came to 16 bases. CDR3 sequence reads: CASSPGVFEDTIYF. Written as DNA, the CDR3 is TGCGCCAGCAGCCCGGGGGTATTCGAGGACACCATATATTTT.

V is TRBV19 and J is TRBJ1-5, with no clear D. This CDR3 region has 15 residues. Germline V gene sequence: CDR1 LNHDA, CDR2 SQIVND (reference sequence). V dropped 2 bases and J dropped 0 bases, with 8 bases sitting between them. DNA for the CDR3: TGTGCCAGTAGTATAACAGTCTATAGCAATCAGCCCCAGCATTTT. Translation gives CASSITVYSNQPQHF.

For this clone: This sample also contains other DNA sequences that code for the same CDR3. V gene TRBV5-4 combines with J gene TRBJ2-7; 7 positions agree with TRBD1. This CDR3 comprises 14 residues. Looked up from germline, CDR1 is SGHNT and CDR2 is YYREEE (reference sequence). V was clipped by 0 bases and J by 2 bases; unmatched bases: 2. As DNA, the CDR3 is TGTGCCAGCAGCTTGGGTCAGGGGGCCTACGAGCAGTACTTC. It is translated as CASSLGQGAYEQYF.

The chain uses TRBV7-2 and TRBJ2-7; the D call may be TRBD1 or TRBD2 (6 bases each). Trimming removed 4 bases at V and 4 bases at J, with 11 bases between. Germline V lookup: CDR1 SGHTA, CDR2 FQGNSA. This CDR3 spans 13 amino acids. For the CDR3, the DNA is TGTGCCAGCAGCTCAGGGGACTTTTACGAGCAGTACTTC. It yields the protein CASSSGDFYEQYF.

J is TRBJ1-2 and V is TRBV7-2; D remains unclear. CDR1 is SGHTA, CDR2 FQGNSA, per germline. CDR3 length: 16 residues. V shed 1 base and J shed 0 bases, with 12 bases lying between them. The CDR3 here is CASSLVLGLSNYGYTF. In nucleotides, the CDR3 is TGTGCCAGCAGCTTAGTACTTGGCCTATCTAACTATGGCTACACCTTC.

The rearrangement uses TRBV7-9 and TRBJ1-6; D is possibly TRBD1 (5 bases). The CDR3 sequence is 14 residues long. The ends were cut back, 1 base at V and 7 bases at J, with 8 bases in the middle. In germline, CDR1 is SEHNR, CDR2 FQNEAQ (reference sequence). CDR3 nucleotide sequence: TGTGCCAGCAGCTTAGGAGGGGACAATTCACCCCTCCACTTT. Translated, it gives CASSLGGDNSPLHF. The full variable domain, completed using reference TRBV7-9 and TRBJ1-6, is DTGVSQNPRHKITKRGQNVTFRCDPISEHNRLYWYRQTLGQGPEFLTYFQNEAQLEKSRLLSDRFSAERPKGSFSTLEIQRTEQGDSAMYLCASSLGGDNSPLHFGNGTRLTVT.

The V gene is TRBV5-5, the J gene TRBJ2-7; 8 nucleotides line up with TRBD2. The germline CDR1 and CDR2 sequences are SGHKS and YYEKEE (reference sequence). V was clipped by 5 bases and J by 7 bases; unmatched bases: 8. The length of the CDR3 is 13 residues. The CDR3 nucleotides read TGTGCCAGCAGGTCCGGGACTAGGGATGAGCAGTACTTC. Translating gives CASRSGTRDEQYF.

The chain combines TRBV7-9 with TRBJ1-5; 7 bases match TRBD1. The J segment lost 7 bases and the V segment lost 4 bases, leaving 10 bases of the junction unmatched. The CDR3 totals 15 residues. The germline V gene encodes CDR1 SEHNR and CDR2 FQNEAQ (reference sequence). For the CDR3, the DNA is TGTGCCAGCAGCTCAGGACAGGAGGCAGGGCAGCCCCAGCATTTT. Translation: CASSSGQEAGQPQHF. Full variable domain (outside the CDR3, taken from reference TRBV7-9 and TRBJ1-5): DTGVSQNPRHKITKRGQNVTFRCDPISEHNRLYWYRQTLGQGPEFLTYFQNEAQLEKSRLLSDRFSAERPKGSFSTLEIQRTEQGDSAMYLCASSSGQEAGQPQHFGDGTRLSIL.

This rearrangement joins TRBV10-3 to TRBJ1-4, with a tentative D call TRBD1 (5 bases). V gave up 9 bases and J gave up 3 bases, with 11 bases separating them. This CDR3 is built from 13 residues. In germline, CDR1 is ENHRY, CDR2 SYGVKD. The CDR3 reads CAMAEGPNEKLFF. The CDR3 nucleotides are TGTGCCATGGCAGAGGGACCTAATGAAAAACTGTTTTTT.